Listed below are T cell receptor beta chains from one sample, sequenced in a study of T-cell reconstitution after alpha-beta-depleted transplantation in children. MiXCR, run by TCRdb on the PCR reads, gives a single entry per CDR3 protein. This table has 800,000 to 1,000,000 distinct CDR3 sequences, about 29% appearing once. The specimen comprised PBMCs, mostly from graft donor cells, sampled 360 days after TCRalphabeta/CD19-depleted stem cell transplant. All receptors derive from a boy less than two years old who had a stem cell transplant for SCID, so the T cells may come from the graft donor. Both conserved end residues are trimmed from each CDR3. Each record gives: CDR3 length, J gene, V gene, CDR3 protein.

>13|TRBJ1-1|TRBV27
ASSLWIGASTEAF
>14|TRBJ2-7|TRBV15
ATSRDGGYVVHEQY
>13|TRBJ2-3|TRBV5-1
ASSLAGQGPDTQY
>15|TRBJ2-1|TRBV12-3/TRBV12-4
ASTPADRGLSYNEQF
>15|TRBJ2-3|TRBV5-1
ASSAGLAGGITDTQY
>13|TRBJ1-5|TRBV6-2/TRBV6-3
ASSPDRDFNQPQH
>11|TRBJ2-1|TRBV12-3/TRBV12-4
ARSLGLDNEQF
>12|TRBJ2-2|TRBV7-7
ASSLEAYTGELF
>14|TRBJ2-3|TRBV7-2
ASSSHVGTTSNTQY
>13|TRBJ1-6|TRBV6-1
ANRTLALDNSPLH
>13|TRBJ2-4|TRBV4-1
ASRPMGSRPNIQY
>11|TRBJ2-3|TRBV5-5
ASSALKLDTQY
>10|TRBJ2-7|TRBV5-1
ASSLVGFEQY
>12|TRBJ1-2|TRBV7-2
ASSSGPINYGYT
>14|TRBJ2-1|TRBV7-9
ASRPPGQGSYNEQF
>13|TRBJ2-3|TRBV5-1
ASSLEQGWADTQY